This T cell receptor (beta chain) was found in a study of blood T cell repertoires in COVID-19. For the study at large: T cells, B-cell-depleted T cells, or PBMCs supplied cDNA or gDNA.

In germline, CDR1 is SGHRS, CDR2 YFSETQ. V gave up 3 bases and J gave up 0 bases, with 6 bases separating them. The CDR3 covers 13 residues. TCRdb keeps only in-frame clones here, not all; method: immunoSEQ multiplex PCR. The data hold 300,000 to 350,000 clones, with roughly 91% observed a single time. Recruits, aged about 18 to 90 years, lived in 24 US areas. This clonotype was sampled from a woman between 25 and 40 years old who had recovered from COVID-19. Sequencing was performed on PBMCs or T cells enriched from blood (not recorded which). The rearrangement uses TRBV5-1 and TRBJ2-5; D is ambiguous. The CDR3 spells CASSYRDQETQYF. The CDR3 nucleotides read TGCGCCAGCAGCTACAGAGACCAAGAGACCCAGTACTTC.